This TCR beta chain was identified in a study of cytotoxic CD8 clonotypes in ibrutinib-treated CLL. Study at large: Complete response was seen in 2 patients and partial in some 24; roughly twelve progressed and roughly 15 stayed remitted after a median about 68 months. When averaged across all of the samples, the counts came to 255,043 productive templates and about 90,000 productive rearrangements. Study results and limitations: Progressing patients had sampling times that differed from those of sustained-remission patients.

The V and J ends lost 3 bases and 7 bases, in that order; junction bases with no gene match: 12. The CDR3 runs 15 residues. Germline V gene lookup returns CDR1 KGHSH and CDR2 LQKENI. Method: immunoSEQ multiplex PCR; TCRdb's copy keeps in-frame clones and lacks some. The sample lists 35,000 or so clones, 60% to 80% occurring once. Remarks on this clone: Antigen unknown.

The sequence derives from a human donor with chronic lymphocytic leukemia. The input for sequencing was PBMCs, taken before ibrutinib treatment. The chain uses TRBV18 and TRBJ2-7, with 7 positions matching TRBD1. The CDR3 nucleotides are TGTGCCAGCTCACCCCGGGACAGTCGGGCGGGTGAGCAGTACTTC. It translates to CASSPRDSRAGEQYF.